The rows below give T cell receptor beta chains drawn from one sample of a study of cytomegalovirus exposure and HLA in healthy donors. Sequencing was performed with immunoSEQ multiplex PCR; in TCRdb, only in-frame clones are kept and a portion is missing. This sample has about 140,000 clones, with roughly 80% found just once. Sequences were obtained from PBMCs. The receptors were gathered from a female donor in good health and CMV-seronegative. CDR3s include the opening cysteine and the closing phenylalanine or tryptophan. Fields, in order: V gene, D gene, clone size, J gene, CDR3 length, CDR3 protein, CDR3 DNA. A D gene is named only where the DNA matches it firmly. Size tells how often a clone was seen (once, few, many) or the class of an expanded clone, and some rows leave it out.

V gene: TRBV6-5
D gene: TRBD1
clone size: -
J gene: TRBJ1-2
CDR3 length: 16
CDR3 protein: CASSYPSGTGGYGYTF
CDR3 DNA: TGTGCCAGCAGTTACCCGTCCGGGACAGGGGGCTATGGCTACACCTTC

V gene: TRBV6-5
D gene: TRBD1
clone size: -
J gene: TRBJ1-1
CDR3 length: 15
CDR3 protein: CASSPRTGANTEAFF
CDR3 DNA: TGTGCCAGCAGTCCCCGGACAGGAGCGAACACTGAAGCTTTCTTT

V gene: TRBV2
D gene: -
clone size: -
J gene: TRBJ2-5
CDR3 length: 11
CDR3 protein: CAYRDVETQYF
CDR3 DNA: TGTGCCTACAGGGACGTAGAGACCCAGTACTTC

V gene: TRBV5-3
D gene: TRBD1
clone size: few
J gene: TRBJ2-7
CDR3 length: 13
CDR3 protein: CARSRDRRYEQYF
CDR3 DNA: TGTGCCAGAAGCCGGGACAGGCGCTACGAGCAGTACTTC

V gene: TRBV6-5
D gene: -
clone size: -
J gene: TRBJ1-2
CDR3 length: 13
CDR3 protein: CASNGRGNYGYTF
CDR3 DNA: TGTGCCAGCAATGGGAGGGGGAACTATGGCTACACCTTC

V gene: TRBV7-6
D gene: -
clone size: few
J gene: TRBJ1-2
CDR3 length: 15
CDR3 protein: CASSQSGGHRDGYTF
CDR3 DNA: TGTGCCAGCAGTCAATCGGGGGGGCATCGGGATGGCTACACCTTC

V gene: TRBV5-8
D gene: TRBD1
clone size: -
J gene: TRBJ1-3
CDR3 length: 15
CDR3 protein: CASSPEWGQGNTIYF
CDR3 DNA: TGTGCCAGCAGCCCGGAATGGGGACAGGGAAACACCATATATTTT

V gene: TRBV9
D gene: -
clone size: -
J gene: TRBJ2-1
CDR3 length: 18
CDR3 protein: CASSHAGEGPSSYNEQFF
CDR3 DNA: TGTGCCAGCAGCCACGCAGGGGAGGGACCCTCCTCCTACAATGAGCAGTTCTTC

V gene: TRBV6-5
D gene: -
clone size: -
J gene: TRBJ1-1
CDR3 length: 15
CDR3 protein: CASSYSMDIPTEAFF
CDR3 DNA: TGTGCCAGCAGTTACTCGATGGACATACCGACTGAAGCTTTCTTT

V gene: TRBV11-1
D gene: -
clone size: -
J gene: TRBJ2-3
CDR3 length: 13
CDR3 protein: CASSYAEINTQYF
CDR3 DNA: TGTGCCAGCAGCTACGCCGAGATCAATACGCAGTATTTT

V gene: TRBV19
D gene: TRBD1
clone size: -
J gene: TRBJ1-2
CDR3 length: 13
CDR3 protein: CASKNRGNYGYTF
CDR3 DNA: TGTGCCAGTAAGAACAGGGGTAACTATGGCTACACCTTC

V gene: TRBV6-1
D gene: -
clone size: -
J gene: TRBJ1-1
CDR3 length: 13
CDR3 protein: CASSLAPNTEAFF
CDR3 DNA: TGTGCCAGCAGTTTAGCCCCTAACACTGAAGCTTTCTTT

V gene: TRBV6-1
D gene: -
clone size: few
J gene: TRBJ1-4
CDR3 length: 14
CDR3 protein: CASSEQGSNEKLFF
CDR3 DNA: TGTGCCAGCAGTGAACAGGGTTCTAATGAAAAACTGTTTTTT

V gene: TRBV7-6
D gene: TRBD2
clone size: once
J gene: TRBJ2-3
CDR3 length: 16
CDR3 protein: CASSREAGGPSDTQYF
CDR3 DNA: TGTGCCAGCAGCCGGGAGGCGGGGGGACCCTCTGATACGCAGTATTTT

V gene: TRBV5-1
D gene: -
clone size: -
J gene: TRBJ2-5
CDR3 length: 16
CDR3 protein: CASSLIGGQSQETQYF
CDR3 DNA: TGCGCCAGCAGCTTGATCGGTGGACAGAGTCAAGAGACCCAGTACTTC

V gene: TRBV6-6
D gene: -
clone size: few
J gene: TRBJ1-4
CDR3 length: 12
CDR3 protein: CASRGGNEKLFF
CDR3 DNA: TGTGCCAGCAGAGGAGGGAATGAAAAACTGTTTTTT

V gene: TRBV5-4
D gene: TRBD1
clone size: -
J gene: TRBJ1-2
CDR3 length: 14
CDR3 protein: CASSPGTGGLGYTF
CDR3 DNA: TGTGCCAGCAGCCCGGGGACAGGGGGCCTTGGCTACACCTTC

V gene: TRBV7-2
D gene: TRBD2
clone size: -
J gene: TRBJ2-3
CDR3 length: 18
CDR3 protein: CASSQRRLAGGQADTQYF
CDR3 DNA: TGTGCCAGCAGCCAGAGAAGACTAGCGGGGGGGCAGGCAGATACGCAGTATTTT

V gene: TRBV6-1
D gene: -
clone size: -
J gene: TRBJ2-7
CDR3 length: 11
CDR3 protein: CASRNSYEQYF
CDR3 DNA: TGTGCCAGCAGGAACAGCTACGAGCAGTACTTC

V gene: TRBV28
D gene: -
clone size: -
J gene: TRBJ1-1
CDR3 length: 12
CDR3 protein: CASSFTGRGAFF
CDR3 DNA: TGTGCCAGCAGTTTCACCGGCAGGGGAGCTTTCTTT

V gene: TRBV10-1
D gene: -
clone size: -
J gene: TRBJ1-2
CDR3 length: 14
CDR3 protein: CASSDGGPNYGYTF
CDR3 DNA: TGCGCCAGCAGTGATGGAGGACCTAACTATGGCTACACCTTC